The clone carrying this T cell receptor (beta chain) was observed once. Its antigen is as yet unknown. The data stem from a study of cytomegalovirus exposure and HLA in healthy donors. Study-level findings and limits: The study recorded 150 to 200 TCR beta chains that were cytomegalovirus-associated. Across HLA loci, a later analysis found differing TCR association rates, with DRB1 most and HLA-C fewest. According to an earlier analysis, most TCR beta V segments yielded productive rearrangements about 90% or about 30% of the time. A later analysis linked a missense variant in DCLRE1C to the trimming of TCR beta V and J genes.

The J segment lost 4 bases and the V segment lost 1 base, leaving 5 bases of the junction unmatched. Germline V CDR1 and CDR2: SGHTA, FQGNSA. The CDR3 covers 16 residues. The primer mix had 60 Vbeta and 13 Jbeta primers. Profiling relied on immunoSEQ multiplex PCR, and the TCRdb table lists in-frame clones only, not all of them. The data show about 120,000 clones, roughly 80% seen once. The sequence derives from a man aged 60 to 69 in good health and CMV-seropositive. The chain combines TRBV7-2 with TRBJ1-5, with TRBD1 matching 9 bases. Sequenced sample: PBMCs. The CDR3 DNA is TGTGCCAGCAGCTTAGGACCGGGACAGGGAAATCAGCCCCAGCATTTT. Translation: CASSLGPGQGNQPQHF. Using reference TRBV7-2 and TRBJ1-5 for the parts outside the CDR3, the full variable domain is GAGVSQSPSNKVTEKGKDVELRCDPISGHTALYWYRQSLGQGLEFLIYFQGNSAPDKSGLPSDRFSAERTGGSVSTLTIQRTQQEDSAVYLCASSLGPGQGNQPQHFGDGTRLSIL.